Detailed here is one T cell receptor (beta chain). What it binds is not known. Method: immunoSEQ multiplex PCR; TCRdb's copy keeps in-frame clones and lacks some. The table lists a few million clones, 93% of them singletons. The CDR3 loop spans 12 amino acids. CDR1 is SGHAT and CDR2 is FQDESV in the germline V gene (reference sequence). The data were taken from a study of shared clonotypes between healthy human individuals. Findings and limits, study-wide: Sharing of clonotypes among donors was expected to vary with sequencing depth. Roughly 4.6% of naive CD4 clonotypes were common to a few donors.

The rearrangement links TRBV11-1 to TRBJ2-5; D remains ambiguous. The closer fit of TRBJ2-7 to the DNA end suggests the J call may be wrong. The origin of this receptor is a man between 18 and 35 years old in good health. Some clones in this sample may be carry-over from other donors' samples. The specimen was naive CD4+ T cells from PBMCs. The subset was: CD45RA+ positively selected. CDR3 nucleotide sequence: TGTGCCAGCAGCCCCAGTCCATACGAGCAGTACTTC. This codes for CASSPSPYEQYF.